This entry lists 21 T cell receptor beta chains sequenced from one sample in a study of T-cell memory formation after mild COVID-19. TCRdb re-analysed the 5' RACE reads in MiXCR, keeping a single row per CDR3 protein. The sample consists of fewer than 250,000 distinct CDR3 sequences, 15% of them appearing once. The sequenced sample was PBMCs or a T cell subset sorted from them (not recorded which). These receptors all come from an adult woman who had mild COVID-19 (a few samples of this study predate the infection). Cell type and time point are not known.

This clonotype showed up many times. The genes are TRBV5-1 and TRBJ2-1, with TRBD1 identical over 7 bases. V shed 3 bases, J shed 12 bases, and the junction held 6 bases outside the gene matches. Per the germline V gene, CDR1 is SGHRS and CDR2 is YFSETQ. The CDR3 sequence is 12 residues long. The CDR3 coding sequence is TGCGCCAGCAGCTCTACAGGGGCGGCGCAGTTCTTC. It specifies CASSSTGAAQFF.

Notes on this clonotype: Its ends do not fully match the called genes, so a read error is possible. The chain employs TRBV14 and TRBJ2-3, with D tentatively TRBD1 (5 bases). The germline CDR1 and CDR2 sequences are SGHDN and FVKESK. The length of the CDR3 is 16 residues. CDR3 DNA sequence: TGTGCCAGCAGCGGTCTCAGTCCGGCTAAAGGGGATACGCTGTATTTT. This codes for CASSGLSPAKGDTLYF.

This clonotype was found a few times. This sequence joins TRBV24-1 and TRBJ1-4; D might be TRBD1 (5 bases). With 3 bases removed from V and 5 bases from J, the gap between germline ends came to 6 bases. There are 13 residues in the CDR3. Per germline, CDR1 KGHDR and CDR2 SFDVKD. The chain's CDR3 is CATSDGHNEKLFF. The CDR3 DNA sequence: TGTGCCACCAGTGATGGACACAATGAAAAACTGTTTTTT.

At least ten counts were recorded for this clonotype. The V and J genes are TRBV29-1 and TRBJ2-1, with 8 bases matching TRBD1. Germline V gene data show CDR1 as SQVTM and CDR2 as ANQGSEA. With V trimmed by 7 bases and J by 1 base, 21 bases remained unmatched. This CDR3 region has 19 residues. CDR3 protein: CSAKMPGQEFLLSYNEQFF. The CDR3 DNA reads as TGCAGCGCAAAAATGCCGGGACAGGAATTCCTCTTATCCTACAATGAGCAGTTCTTC.

This clonotype appeared a few times. The rearrangement joins TRBV12-3 or TRBV12-4 to TRBJ2-4; D gene ambiguous. Between the trimmed V and J ends, which lost 1 base and 8 bases, there was a span of 12 bases. The CDR3 covers 14 residues. The CDR3 region has the DNA TGTGCCAGCAGTTTAGACCGCCCGGCGGACATTCAGTACTTC. Translated, it gives CASSLDRPADIQYF.

This sequence joins TRBV9 and TRBJ2-5; 7 nucleotides agree with TRBD2. With 0 bases clipped from V and 1 base from J, the junction kept 6 bases outside the gene matches. The CDR3 has 16 amino acids. CDR1 is SGDLS, CDR2 YYNGEE, per germline. CDR3 sequence reads: CASSVGSGHIQETQYF. The CDR3 DNA sequence: TGTGCCAGCAGCGTAGGTAGCGGGCATATCCAAGAGACCCAGTACTTC.

This clonotype was recorded a few times. The chain carries TRBV7-6 and TRBJ2-3; D possibly uses TRBD1 or TRBD2 (8 bases each). Germline lookup yields CDR1 SGHVS and CDR2 FNYEAQ. The germline V and J ends were trimmed by 6 bases and 4 bases, with 26 bases remaining between them. The CDR3 contains 18 residues. The CDR3 loop is CASRHLNPRGRGADTQYF. CDR3 DNA: TGTGCCAGCAGACACCTAAACCCCAGGGGGCGGGGGGCAGATACGCAGTATTTT.

This rearrangement joins TRBV4-1 to TRBJ1-2; tentative D call: TRBD1 (5 bases). In germline, CDR1 is MGHRA, CDR2 YSYEKL. The CDR3 extends over 13 amino acids. The V end was cut by 4 bases, the J end by 7 bases, with 13 bases between. The CDR3 nucleotides are TGCGCCAGCAGCCGAGGGGACCGGGGTGGCTACACCTTC. This translates into CASSRGDRGGYTF.

This clonotype has just a few counts. V is TRBV5-1 and J is TRBJ1-1; D is unclear. Germline loops: CDR1 SGHRS, CDR2 YFSETQ. V lost 0 bases, J lost 4 bases, and 4 bases lay in between. CDR3 length: 12 amino acids. CDR3 residues: CASSLDGTEAFF. The CDR3 coding sequence is TGCGCCAGCAGCTTGGATGGCACTGAAGCTTTCTTT.

The V call is TRBV15, the J call TRBJ1-5; 10 nucleotides align to TRBD1. The V gene end was trimmed by 2 bases and the J gene end by 9 bases; junction bases not matched to a gene: 16. The CDR3 runs 18 residues. Germline CDR1 reads LNHNV; CDR2 reads YYDKDF (reference sequence). This chain's CDR3 is CATSRPAFRDRGLRPQHF. The CDR3 coding sequence is TGTGCCACCAGCAGACCAGCCTTCCGGGACAGGGGCCTTAGGCCCCAGCATTTT.

The rearrangement joins TRBV2 to TRBJ2-4, with a possible D match to TRBD1 (5 bases). V was trimmed by 8 bases and J by 2 bases, leaving 19 bases between them. The length of the CDR3 is 16 residues. The V gene's germline CDR1 is SNHLY and CDR2 FYNNEI. The CDR3 bases are TGTGCCAGCGCCAAAGATCAGGGAATTACCAAAAACATTCAGTACTTC. It is translated as CASAKDQGITKNIQYF.

The J gene is TRBJ1-4, the V gene TRBV15; a weak D match, TRBD1 (5 bases). The CDR3 spans 15 residues. V dropped 0 bases and J dropped 7 bases, with 12 bases sitting between them. Germline values: CDR1 LNHNV, CDR2 YYDKDF (reference sequence). CDR3 loop: CATSRDAGRGEKLFF. CDR3 nucleotide sequence: TGTGCCACCAGCAGAGATGCGGGGCGCGGTGAAAAACTGTTTTTT.

This clonotype was seen more than once but under ten times. A junction end diverges from the germline sequence, so it may reflect a read error. V is TRBV12-3 or TRBV12-4 and J is TRBJ1-5; D remains unclear. The CDR3 runs 14 residues. CDR3 sequence reads: CASNLGRTFLPQHF. As DNA, the CDR3 is TGTGCCAGCAATTTAGGCAGGACGTTTTTACCCCAGCATTTT.

This clonotype was detected a few times. This sequence joins TRBV4-3 and TRBJ1-2; tentative D call: TRBD1 (5 bases). Per germline, CDR1 LGHNA and CDR2 YSLEER. V was shortened by 0 bases and J by 8 bases, with 7 bases between the two germline ends. The CDR3 spans 12 residues. The CDR3, as DNA: TGCGCCAGCAGCCAAGAGGGGCTGGGCTACACCTTC. Translated, it gives CASSQEGLGYTF.

The V call is TRBV20-1, the J call TRBJ1-2, with 7 bases aligning to TRBD1. The J segment lost 7 bases and the V segment lost 6 bases, leaving 17 bases of the junction unmatched. Germline V gene data show CDR1 as DFQATT and CDR2 as SNEGSKA (reference sequence). CDR3 size: 15 residues. This chain's CDR3 is CSAGMTGIGLGGYTF. The DNA of the CDR3 is TGCAGTGCGGGGATGACAGGGATCGGTCTAGGTGGCTACACCTTC.

This rearrangement joins TRBV11-1 to TRBJ2-5, with TRBD2 as a possible D gene (6 bases). The germline V gene has CDR1 SGHAT and CDR2 FQDESV (reference sequence). The germline V and J ends were trimmed by 2 bases and 0 bases, with 7 bases remaining between them. The CDR3 has 14 amino acids. The CDR3 is CASSLRGYQETQYF. The CDR3 DNA follows: TGTGCCAGCAGCTTACGGGGGTACCAAGAGACCCAGTACTTC. Complete variable domain (other parts from reference TRBV11-1 and TRBJ2-5): EAEVAQSPRYKITEKSQAVAFWCDPISGHATLYWYRQILGQGPELLVQFQDESVVDDSQLPKDRFSAERLKGVDSTLKIQPAELGDSAMYLCASSLRGYQETQYFGPGTRLLVL.

This rearrangement joins TRBV10-2 to TRBJ2-3; 14 bases agree with TRBD2. Germline CDR1 and CDR2: WSHSY and SAAADI. The J segment lost 4 bases and the V segment lost 7 bases, leaving 4 bases of the junction unmatched. This CDR3 region has 15 residues. CDR3 residues: CASKPGLAGADTQYF. The CDR3 DNA sequence: TGCGCCAGCAAGCCGGGACTAGCGGGGGCAGATACGCAGTATTTT.

This chain connects TRBV15 to TRBJ1-1; 10 nucleotides agree with TRBD1. The CDR3 has 14 amino acids. V was clipped by 5 bases and J by 7 bases; unmatched bases: 7. Germline V gene data show CDR1 as LNHNV and CDR2 as YYDKDF (reference sequence). The CDR3 DNA sequence: TGTGCCACCAGCCTGGACAGGGGGATGGGTGAAGCTTTCTTT. Translating gives CATSLDRGMGEAFF.

The chain recombines TRBV20-1 with TRBJ2-5; no definite D call. This CDR3 region has 12 residues. Per the germline V gene, CDR1 is DFQATT and CDR2 is SNEGSKA (reference sequence). The V and J ends lost 0 bases and 5 bases respectively, with 7 bases between them. CDR3: CSARDFDETQYF. For the CDR3, the DNA is TGCAGTGCTAGAGACTTCGATGAGACCCAGTACTTC.

Many counts were recorded for this clonotype. The genes are TRBV5-1 and TRBJ2-2; D perhaps matches TRBD1 (5 bases). The CDR3 loop spans 14 amino acids. Trimming stripped 3 bases from V and 5 bases from J, with 11 bases between. Germline V gene data show CDR1 as SGHRS and CDR2 as YFSETQ. The CDR3 DNA reads TGCGCCAGCAGCTCGCCGCAGGGTACCGGGGAGCTGTTTTTT. Residues: CASSSPQGTGELFF.

This sequence joins TRBV7-2 and TRBJ2-3; 13 bases fit TRBD2. This CDR3 is 17 amino acids long. Germline V gives CDR1 SGHTA, CDR2 FQGNSA. V gave up 3 bases and J gave up 4 bases; unmatched junction bases: 7. For the CDR3, the DNA is TGTGCCAGCAGCTTGGGGGGACTAGCGGGACGGGCAGATACGCAGTATTTT. Its protein product is CASSLGGLAGRADTQYF.